The 30 T cell receptor beta chains below were found in one sample sequenced in a study of blood T cell repertoires in COVID-19. Using immunoSEQ multiplex PCR, the repertoire was profiled, and TCRdb retains in-frame clones only, with some absent. The top ten clones hold roughly 19% of a sample with 150,000 to 200,000 clones, around 80% of them seen once. The sequencing input was PBMCs or T cells enriched from blood (not recorded which). These receptors were collected from a woman in her 70s in a cohort exposed to, infected with or recovered from COVID-19 (not recorded which).

This chain links TRBV3-1 (or the pseudogene TRBV3-2) with TRBJ1-1; D unclear. The germline V gene has CDR1 LGHDT and CDR2 YNNKEL (reference sequence). The CDR3 runs to 15 residues. V shed 0 bases and J shed 4 bases, with 12 bases lying between them. The DNA of the CDR3 is TGTGCCAGCAGCCAAGACGACGGGTCCGGCACTGAAGCTTTCTTT. Its protein product is CASSQDDGSGTEAFF.

There are a few counts of this clone. The genes are TRBV9 and TRBJ2-1; D might be TRBD2 (5 bases). V was pared by 2 bases and J by 7 bases, with 19 bases between. CDR1 is SGDLS and CDR2 is YYNGEE in the germline V gene. The CDR3 covers 16 residues. The CDR3 reads CASSVGGLTSRNEQFF. For the CDR3, the DNA is TGTGCCAGCAGCGTCGGCGGGCTTACCTCTAGAAATGAGCAGTTCTTC.

The rearrangement joins TRBV27 to TRBJ2-7, with TRBD1 identical over 7 bases. The germline gives CDR1 MNHEY, CDR2 SMNVEV (reference sequence). The CDR3 runs 15 residues. V was pared by 4 bases and J by 2 bases, with 8 bases of the junction left unmatched. CDR3 in DNA: TGTGCCAGCAGTTCCTACGGACAGGACCCCTACGAGCAGTACTTC. Its translation: CASSSYGQDPYEQYF.

This sequence joins TRBV5-1 and TRBJ1-1; 7 bases map to TRBD1. The germline V gene encodes CDR1 SGHRS and CDR2 YFSETQ. The CDR3 consists of 15 residues. The V gene end was trimmed by 4 bases and the J gene end by 2 bases; junction bases not matched to a gene: 8. CDR3: CASSPGQTINTEAFF. The DNA for the CDR3 is TGCGCCAGCAGCCCGGGACAGACGATTAACACTGAAGCTTTCTTT.

This rearrangement joins TRBV5-4 to TRBJ1-1; D unclear. The germline V gene encodes CDR1 SGHNT and CDR2 YYREEE (reference sequence). Trimming left V 4 bases short and J 1 base short, with 14 bases between. The CDR3 sequence is 15 residues long. Here the CDR3 reads CASSPTPEGNTEAFF. CDR3 DNA: TGTGCCAGCAGCCCAACCCCCGAGGGGAACACTGAAGCTTTCTTT.

The chain uses TRBV24-1 and TRBJ1-5; 9 bases line up with TRBD1. Per germline, CDR1 KGHDR and CDR2 SFDVKD. Losses at the gene ends were 2 bases for V and 7 bases for J; bases not matched to a gene: 8. This CDR3 comprises 16 residues. Written as DNA, the CDR3 is TGTGCCACCAGTGATTCCCGGGACAGGGTATGGCAGCCCCAGCATTTT. Translated, it gives CATSDSRDRVWQPQHF.

In the case of this clone: The junction differs from germline at one of its ends, possibly a read error. The chain has TRBV20-1 and TRBJ2-3; D is perhaps TRBD2 (6 bases). CDR1 is DFQATT, CDR2 SNEGSKA, per germline (reference sequence). This CDR3 region has 11 residues. The CDR3 is CSAGTATTRYF. The DNA for the CDR3 is TGCAGTGCTGGGACTGCGACGACGCGGTATTTT.

The chain couples TRBV2 to TRBJ2-7, with D possibly TRBD2 on 5 matching bases. Germline CDR1 is SNHLY and CDR2 is FYNNEI. Between the trimmed V and J ends, which lost 8 bases and 1 base, there was a span of 9 bases. The CDR3 runs to 12 residues. CDR3 in DNA: TGTGCCAGCGGGAGCTGGTCCTACGAGCAGTACTTC. Protein: CASGSWSYEQYF.

Here the CDR3 DNA reads TGTGCCAGCAGCTTCTACTCTGACAGGGGGACAGATACGCAGTATTTT. Its protein product is CASSFYSDRGTDTQYF. The chain links TRBV7-2 to TRBJ2-3, with 9 bases that match TRBD1. V lost 3 bases to trimming and J lost 3 bases; unmatched junction nucleotides: 7. CDR3 size: 16 residues. Germline CDR1 reads SGHTA; CDR2 reads FQGNSA.

The V and J genes are TRBV6-1 and TRBJ2-3; tentatively, D is TRBD2 (6 bases). CDR3 length: 16 amino acids. Trimming stripped 1 base from V and 7 bases from J, with 18 bases between. The germline V gene encodes CDR1 MNHNS and CDR2 SASEGT. The CDR3 nucleotides read TGTGCCAGCAGTGAAGGGACTACCACCCTGCCTTATACGCAGTATTTT. It yields the protein CASSEGTTTLPYTQYF.

This clone was observed a single time. The chain carries TRBV19 and TRBJ1-5, with TRBD1 as a possible D gene (5 bases). CDR1 is LNHDA, CDR2 SQIVND, per germline (reference sequence). Trimming left V 7 bases short and J 1 base short, with 14 bases between. The CDR3 consists of 15 residues. This CDR3 reads CASTPWGDSNQPQHF. The CDR3 DNA follows: TGTGCCAGTACCCCATGGGGGGACAGCAATCAGCCCCAGCATTTT.

This chain links TRBV6-6 with TRBJ1-1; TRBD1 agrees at 7 bases. Losses at the gene ends were 2 bases for V and 8 bases for J; bases not matched to a gene: 2. CDR3 length: 12 residues. CDR1 and CDR2 from the germline V gene are MNHNY and SVGAGI (reference sequence). CDR3 in amino acids: CASSYEDREAFF. The CDR3 DNA reads TGTGCCAGCAGTTACGAGGACAGGGAAGCTTTCTTT.

This chain uses TRBV11-2 with TRBJ1-3; D perhaps matches TRBD1 (5 bases). V lost 0 bases to trimming and J lost 2 bases, with 11 bases between them. CDR1 is SGHAT, CDR2 FQNNGV, per germline. The CDR3 runs to 16 residues. The CDR3 nucleotides are TGTGCCAGCAGCTTAGATTGGAGGGGAGCTGGAAACACCATATATTTT. Its protein is CASSLDWRGAGNTIYF.

The CDR3 here is CASSLYGGPESPLHF. The CDR3 DNA sequence: TGTGCCAGCAGCTTATACGGGGGGCCGGAGTCACCCCTCCACTTT. V usage is TRBV7-9 and J usage is TRBJ1-6; tentatively, D is TRBD1 (6 bases). CDR3 length equals 15 residues. The germline V gene encodes CDR1 SEHNR and CDR2 FQNEAQ (reference sequence). The V end was cut by 2 bases, the J end by 10 bases, with 15 bases between.

CDR3: CASSSVGRGSYEQYF. The CDR3 nucleotides are TGTGCCAGCAGCTCGGTAGGGAGGGGATCCTACGAGCAGTACTTC. The chain uses TRBV7-2 and TRBJ2-7; 7 bases align to TRBD2. V was pared by 4 bases and J by 1 base, with 7 bases of the junction left unmatched. Germline values: CDR1 SGHTA, CDR2 FQGNSA. The CDR3 is 15 amino acids.

This chain links TRBV28 with TRBJ1-5; TRBD1 might be the D (5 bases). The CDR3 has 13 amino acids. Germline assignment: CDR1 MDHEN and CDR2 SYDVKM. The V gene lost 4 bases and the J gene lost 5 bases, with 9 bases spanning the gap. CDR3 protein: CASSWGDYQPQHF. The CDR3 DNA reads TGTGCCAGCAGTTGGGGGGACTATCAGCCCCAGCATTTT.

The CDR3 DNA reads TGCGCCAGCAGCTTGGGACGGACAGTTAACCAAGAGACCCAGTACTTC. As protein: CASSLGRTVNQETQYF. The chain links TRBV5-1 to TRBJ2-5, with D maybe TRBD1 (6 bases). This CDR3 comprises 16 residues. Germline V CDR1 and CDR2: SGHRS, YFSETQ. Trimming stripped 0 bases from V and 0 bases from J, with 12 bases between.

This clone was picked up one time. The chain links TRBV5-1 to TRBJ1-1, with 11 bases fitting TRBD1. Germline V gene sequence: CDR1 SGHRS, CDR2 YFSETQ. With V trimmed by 3 bases and J by 4 bases, 5 bases remained unmatched. The CDR3 runs 15 residues. The CDR3 nucleotides read TGCGCCAGCAGCTCTGGACAGGGGGCTGTCACTGAAGCTTTCTTT. It codes for CASSSGQGAVTEAFF.

The rearrangement uses TRBV19 and TRBJ2-7, with D perhaps TRBD1 (6 bases). Trimming took 5 bases from V and 2 from J, leaving 16 bases between them. In germline, CDR1 is LNHDA, CDR2 SQIVND (reference sequence). The CDR3 extends over 15 amino acids. Written as DNA, the CDR3 is TGTGCCAGTAGTGGGGCCCACCAGGGGCCCTACGAGCAGTACTTC. Encoded protein: CASSGAHQGPYEQYF.

The CDR3 nucleotides are TGTGCCAGCATGATCGGAGATTATAGCAATCAGCCCCAGCATTTT. This sequence encodes CASMIGDYSNQPQHF. The V and J genes are TRBV6-5 and TRBJ1-5, with D unclear. The CDR3 consists of 15 residues. The V end was cut by 7 bases, the J end by 0 bases, with 13 bases between. From germline, CDR1 is MNHEY and CDR2 SVGAGI.

There are a few counts of this clone. The V call is TRBV20-1, the J call TRBJ1-5, with 10 bases lining up with TRBD1. Per germline, CDR1 DFQATT and CDR2 SNEGSKA (reference sequence). This CDR3 spans 17 amino acids. Germline trimming cut 3 bases from V and 9 bases from J; bases unmatched to any gene: 17. The CDR3 is CSASEGTGASVDRPQHF. For the CDR3, the DNA is TGCAGTGCTAGTGAGGGGACAGGGGCTTCGGTAGATCGGCCCCAGCATTTT.

V usage is TRBV28 and J usage is TRBJ1-4; 11 nucleotides line up with TRBD1. J lost 8 bases, V lost 4 bases, and 6 bases had no gene match. The CDR3 contains 15 residues. Germline V gene data show CDR1 as MDHEN and CDR2 as SYDVKM. Here the CDR3 DNA reads TGTGCCAGCAGTTCTCCGGGACAGGGGGGAGAAAAACTGTTTTTT. Protein sequence: CASSSPGQGGEKLFF.

This clone was detected once. The chain links TRBV5-1 to TRBJ2-2, with TRBD2 identical over 7 bases. Germline trimming cut 3 bases from V and 3 bases from J; bases unmatched to any gene: 2. CDR3 length equals 14 residues. CDR1 is SGHRS and CDR2 is YFSETQ in the germline V gene. The CDR3 region is CASSSSGDTGELFF. The CDR3 DNA follows: TGCGCCAGCAGCTCGAGCGGGGACACCGGGGAGCTGTTTTTT.

This sequence joins TRBV2 and TRBJ1-5, with D uncertain. The CDR3 contains 15 residues. Germline values: CDR1 SNHLY, CDR2 FYNNEI. V shed 6 bases and J shed 0 bases, with 12 bases lying between them. CDR3 DNA: TGTGCCAGCAGCCCTCAGGCGAATAGCAATCAGCCCCAGCATTTT. It codes for CASSPQANSNQPQHF.

The V and J genes are TRBV5-8 and TRBJ2-1; D is possibly TRBD2 (5 bases). The germline V gene has CDR1 SGHTS and CDR2 YDEGEE. The CDR3 is 17 residues long. V lost 0 bases, J lost 2 bases, and 15 bases lay in between. The CDR3 DNA reads as TGTGCCAGCAGCTTGGCCGGCCCGCAGCGGACCTACAATGAGCAGTTCTTC. It translates to CASSLAGPQRTYNEQFF. Using reference TRBV5-8 and TRBJ2-1 for the parts outside the CDR3, the full variable domain is EAGVTQSPTHLIKTRGQQATLRCSPISGHTSVYWYQQALGLGLQFLLWYDEGEERNRGNFPPRFSGRQFPNYSSELNVNALELEDSALYLCASSLAGPQRTYNEQFFGPGTRLTVL.

This chain uses TRBV4-2 with TRBJ1-1; 9 bases match TRBD1. This CDR3 region has 15 residues. After removal of 4 bases from V and 5 bases from J, the junction contained 8 bases not matched to a gene. The V gene's germline CDR1 is LGHNA and CDR2 YNFKEQ. In DNA, the CDR3 is TGTGCCAGCAGCCCCCGGACAGGGGCGGGTACTGAAGCTTTCTTT. It yields the protein CASSPRTGAGTEAFF.

The V call is TRBV28, the J call TRBJ2-7, with unresolved D. The V gene lost 8 bases and the J gene lost 2 bases, with 16 bases spanning the gap. From germline, CDR1 is MDHEN and CDR2 SYDVKM. CDR3 length: 14 amino acids. CDR3 DNA sequence: TGTGCCAGCTCTGGAGTACTCCCGACCTACGAGCAGTACTTC. It translates to CASSGVLPTYEQYF.

The chain recombines TRBV6-5 with TRBJ1-4; the D gene is possibly TRBD1 (6 bases). Germline V gene data show CDR1 as MNHEY and CDR2 as SVGAGI. This CDR3 region has 14 residues. Trimming took off 5 bases at V and 4 bases at J, with 11 bases between the two ends. This chain's CDR3 is CASSRTAFNEKLFF. Written as DNA, the CDR3 is TGTGCCAGCAGTCGGACAGCTTTTAATGAAAAACTGTTTTTT.

The rearrangement links TRBV7-9 to TRBJ1-1; 7 nucleotides agree with TRBD1. The CDR3 sequence is 12 residues long. Germline V CDR1 and CDR2: SEHNR, FQNEAQ (reference sequence). V lost 5 bases and J lost 8; bases outside the gene matches: 5. In DNA, the CDR3 is TGTGCCAGCAGCCCACAGGGGAGCGAAGCTTTCTTT. Amino acids: CASSPQGSEAFF.

The chain links TRBV5-1 to TRBJ2-1, with a weak D call TRBD2 (7 bases). V lost 2 bases, J lost 2 bases, and 17 bases lay in between. The CDR3 length is 17 residues. Germline V gene sequence: CDR1 SGHRS, CDR2 YFSETQ. CDR3 residues: CASSFPGGAGAYNEQFF. CDR3 in DNA: TGCGCCAGCAGCTTCCCCGGGGGCGCGGGAGCCTACAATGAGCAGTTCTTC.